This is a list of T cell receptor beta chains from one sample in a study of shared clonotypes between healthy human individuals. Sequencing was performed with immunoSEQ multiplex PCR; in TCRdb, only in-frame clones are kept and a portion is missing. Of around 1.9 million clones listed, more than 85% are singletons. Sequenced input: naive CD8+ T cells from PBMCs. All receptors derive from a man aged 18 to 29 in good health. Some clones in this sample may be carry-over from other donors' samples. The CDR3 runs from the conserved cysteine through the conserved F or W. The order of the fields is CDR3 protein, V gene, J gene.

CDR3aa: CASSLRTVAYEQYF
v_gene: TRBV4-1
j_gene: TRBJ2-7

CDR3aa: CASSQTSEIYEQYF
v_gene: TRBV7-2
j_gene: TRBJ2-7

CDR3aa: CASRDLEGREAFF
v_gene: TRBV5-4
j_gene: TRBJ1-1

CDR3aa: CASSQGPVGQAFF
v_gene: TRBV4-1
j_gene: TRBJ1-1

CDR3aa: CASSPTPGTSGRDEQYF
v_gene: TRBV4-1
j_gene: TRBJ2-7

CDR3aa: CASSPSGGKGKAFF
v_gene: TRBV27
j_gene: TRBJ1-1

CDR3aa: CASSLVRVAGLNEQFF
v_gene: TRBV27
j_gene: TRBJ2-1

CDR3aa: CASSGQGASYNEQFF
v_gene: TRBV9
j_gene: TRBJ2-1

CDR3aa: CASRDTNYGYTF
v_gene: TRBV5-1
j_gene: TRBJ1-2

CDR3aa: CASSLASLRRQGNEQFF
v_gene: TRBV7-9
j_gene: TRBJ2-1

CDR3aa: CASSQGPGSTEAFF
v_gene: TRBV4-1
j_gene: TRBJ1-1

CDR3aa: CASSLTPRGEQYF
v_gene: TRBV27
j_gene: TRBJ2-7

CDR3aa: CASSALGRSSYEQYF
v_gene: TRBV27
j_gene: TRBJ2-7

CDR3aa: CASSEAMFLYNEQFF
v_gene: TRBV6-1
j_gene: TRBJ2-1

CDR3aa: CASSFRESLTDEQFF
v_gene: TRBV19
j_gene: TRBJ2-1

CDR3aa: CASSSGRNYEQYF
v_gene: TRBV11-3
j_gene: TRBJ2-7

CDR3aa: CASSSGSTYEQYF
v_gene: TRBV27
j_gene: TRBJ2-7

CDR3aa: CAISEFGGDEQYF
v_gene: TRBV10-3
j_gene: TRBJ2-7

CDR3aa: CASSPSGDQPQHF
v_gene: TRBV7-9
j_gene: TRBJ1-5

CDR3aa: CASSISDREYEQYF
v_gene: TRBV19
j_gene: TRBJ2-7

CDR3aa: CAISESGGQIYEQYF
v_gene: TRBV10-3
j_gene: TRBJ2-7

CDR3aa: CASSFRSSAPATDTQYF
v_gene: TRBV27
j_gene: TRBJ2-3

CDR3aa: CASSDSGARLSSGNTIYF
v_gene: TRBV2
j_gene: TRBJ1-3

CDR3aa: CASSPLASGNTIYF
v_gene: TRBV4-1
j_gene: TRBJ1-3

CDR3aa: CSVRDGLSSYEQYF
v_gene: TRBV29-1
j_gene: TRBJ2-7

CDR3aa: CASRAQGVGYQDEAFF
v_gene: TRBV6-6
j_gene: TRBJ1-1

CDR3aa: CASSSPSVVGGTFQETQYF
v_gene: TRBV27
j_gene: TRBJ2-5

CDR3aa: CASGSGQGNQPQHF
v_gene: TRBV6-1
j_gene: TRBJ1-5

CDR3aa: CASSLSIEGPGEAFF
v_gene: TRBV27
j_gene: TRBJ1-1

CDR3aa: CASSRNRGGEQYF
v_gene: TRBV6-4
j_gene: TRBJ2-7

CDR3aa: CASSYSMYSRNEQYF
v_gene: TRBV6-5
j_gene: TRBJ2-7

CDR3aa: CASRGGNDGLNTEAFF
v_gene: TRBV7-9
j_gene: TRBJ1-1

CDR3aa: CAWSVNDLLFF
v_gene: TRBV30
j_gene: TRBJ1-4

CDR3aa: CASSGDWGEQYF
v_gene: TRBV4-3
j_gene: TRBJ2-7

CDR3aa: CASSHGPEGNEQFF
v_gene: TRBV4-1
j_gene: TRBJ2-1

CDR3aa: CASSPIWVAGATGELFF
v_gene: TRBV27
j_gene: TRBJ2-2

CDR3aa: CASSDTKNTEAFF
v_gene: TRBV28
j_gene: TRBJ1-1